The 15 T cell receptor beta chains given below trace back to one sample, sequenced in a study of neoadjuvant nivolumab and ipilimumab in lung cancer. Assay used: immunoSEQ multiplex PCR; TCRdb lists only in-frame clones, some missing. The sample carries about 550 clones, roughly nine tenths recorded once. The sample consisted of tumor tissue, taken before neoadjuvant nivolumab, alone or with ipilimumab. Source of these receptors: an adult with non-small cell lung cancer. Some clones in this sample may be carry-over from other donors' samples.

The chain couples TRBV29-1 to TRBJ2-1, with D possibly matching TRBD1 (7 bases). V gave up 0 bases and J gave up 10 bases, with 22 bases separating them. This CDR3 is built from 16 residues. Germline values: CDR1 SQVTM, CDR2 ANQGSEA. The DNA for the CDR3 is TGCAGCGTTGAAGATTACAAAGGCAGGGGGGCAGGCGAGCAGTTCTTC. Translation gives CSVEDYKGRGAGEQFF.

The chain combines TRBV2 with TRBJ2-1; D unresolved. V was trimmed by 8 bases and J by 9 bases, leaving 11 bases between them. The CDR3 covers 11 residues. CDR1 is SNHLY, CDR2 FYNNEI, per germline. CDR3: CASSANAEQFF. CDR3 nucleotide sequence: TGTGCCAGCTCTGCTAACGCTGAGCAGTTCTTC. Combining the CDR3 with reference TRBV2 and TRBJ2-1 gives the whole variable domain EPEVTQTPSHQVTQMGQEVILRCVPISNHLYFYWYRQILGQKVEFLVSFYNNEISEKSEIFDDQFSVERPDGSNFTLKIRSTKLEDSAMYFCASSANAEQFFGPGTRLTVL.

The chain recombines TRBV5-6 with TRBJ2-3; the match to TRBD2 covers 12 bases. CDR1 SGHDT and CDR2 YYEEEE come from the germline V gene. CDR3 length: 17 residues. With V trimmed by 4 bases and J by 1 base, 7 bases remained unmatched. The CDR3 sequence is CASSRTSGIGGTDTQYF. CDR3 DNA: TGTGCCAGCAGCAGGACTAGCGGGATAGGAGGCACAGATACGCAGTATTTT.

Only one count was recorded for this clone. The chain is built from TRBV30 and TRBJ2-5, with 7 bases that match TRBD1. J was trimmed by 5 bases and V by 4 bases; bases with no gene match: 10. CDR3 length: 14 residues. The germline CDR1 and CDR2 sequences are GTSNPN and SVGIG (reference sequence). CDR3 in amino acids: CAWNKGGISETQYF. Here the CDR3 DNA reads TGTGCCTGGAATAAAGGGGGCATTTCGGAGACCCAGTACTTC. The variable domain in full, completed from reference TRBV30 and TRBJ2-5, reads SQTIHQWPATLVQPVGSPLSLECTVEGTSNPNLYWYRQAAGRGLQLLFYSVGIGQISSEVPQNLSASRPQDRQFILSSKKLLLSDSGFYLCAWNKGGISETQYFGPGTRLLVL.

The chain has TRBV6-5 and TRBJ2-7, with TRBD2 matching over 12 bases. The CDR3 is 15 residues long. Losses at the gene ends were 7 bases for V and 0 bases for J; bases not matched to a gene: 4. Germline V gene lookup returns CDR1 MNHEY and CDR2 SVGAGI. DNA of the CDR3: TGTGCCAGCACTCGGACTAGCGGGATCTCCTACGAGCAGTACTTC. This codes for CASTRTSGISYEQYF.

This chain joins TRBV5-1 and TRBJ1-2; a possible D gene is TRBD1 (5 bases). Germline V gene lookup returns CDR1 SGHRS and CDR2 YFSETQ. V lost 0 bases, J lost 3 bases, and 12 bases lay in between. The CDR3 runs 15 residues. CDR3 in amino acids: CASSLDGQGYYGYTF. DNA of the CDR3: TGCGCCAGCAGCTTGGACGGGCAGGGCTACTATGGCTACACCTTC.

The chain links TRBV7-2 to TRBJ2-3; D not resolved. This CDR3 contains 13 residues. V was cut by 1 base and J by 4 bases, with 6 bases left in between. Germline CDR1 SGHTA, CDR2 FQGNSA. CDR3 sequence: CASSLVPADTQYF. CDR3 DNA: TGTGCCAGCAGCTTAGTTCCGGCAGATACGCAGTATTTT.

The chain combines TRBV5-1 with TRBJ1-2; 11 nucleotides line up with TRBD1. V lost 0 bases to trimming and J lost 4 bases; unmatched junction nucleotides: 2. CDR1 is SGHRS and CDR2 is YFSETQ in the germline V gene. The CDR3 covers 15 residues. The CDR3 sequence: CASSLAGTGGYGYTF. CDR3 in DNA: TGCGCCAGCAGCTTGGCCGGGACAGGGGGCTATGGCTACACCTTC.

The V gene is TRBV11-2, the J gene TRBJ2-7; possibly TRBD1 for D (6 bases). The CDR3 extends over 14 amino acids. Trimming left V 3 bases short and J 0 bases short, with 9 bases between. Per germline, CDR1 SGHAT and CDR2 FQNNGV. Written as DNA, the CDR3 is TGTGCCAGCAGCTTCGGGGACAACTCCTACGAGCAGTACTTC. It yields the protein CASSFGDNSYEQYF.

This chain uses TRBV5-1 with TRBJ2-1, with a possible D match to TRBD2 (6 bases). The CDR3 runs to 14 residues. V dropped 0 bases and J dropped 7 bases, with 11 bases sitting between them. CDR1 SGHRS and CDR2 YFSETQ come from the germline V gene. The CDR3 bases are TGCGCCAGCAGCTTGGTTGGCGGGGAAAATGAGCAGTTCTTC. Translation: CASSLVGGENEQFF.

The gene calls are TRBV28 and TRBJ1-1, with 8 bases matching TRBD1. Trimming at V came to 4 bases and at J to 0 bases, leaving 4 bases not matched to a gene. From germline, CDR1 is MDHEN and CDR2 SYDVKM. This CDR3 has 15 residues. The CDR3 DNA is TGTGCCAGCAGTTCCTGGACAGGGATGAACACTGAAGCTTTCTTT. Residues: CASSSWTGMNTEAFF.

The V gene is TRBV5-1, the J gene TRBJ2-7; possible D gene TRBD2, 6 bases. The CDR3 contains 13 residues. From germline, CDR1 is SGHRS and CDR2 YFSETQ. V dropped 3 bases and J dropped 0 bases, with 7 bases sitting between them. CDR3: CASSSGLSYEQYF. The CDR3 DNA is TGCGCCAGCAGCTCGGGACTCTCCTACGAGCAGTACTTC.

This clone appeared once. The genes are TRBV6-1 and TRBJ1-1, with D perhaps TRBD1 (6 bases). Germline V gene data show CDR1 as MNHNS and CDR2 as SASEGT. This CDR3 comprises 14 residues. Between the trimmed V and J ends, which lost 11 bases and 4 bases, there was a span of 20 bases. This chain's CDR3 is CALSNGGAFTEAFF. CDR3 sequence (DNA): TGTGCCCTCTCGAATGGGGGCGCATTCACTGAAGCTTTCTTT.

This chain uses TRBV20-1 with TRBJ1-1; D is unclear. CDR1 is DFQATT, CDR2 SNEGSKA, per germline (reference sequence). Trimming removed 1 base from V and 4 bases from J, with 4 bases in between. This CDR3 region has 11 residues. CDR3 coding DNA: TGCAGTGCTAGAGGACTCACTGAAGCTTTCTTT. Protein: CSARGLTEAFF.

Points on this clone: The junction departs from germline at one end; a sequencing error may be responsible. This chain joins TRBV9 and TRBJ2-3; weak D call: TRBD2 (5 bases). CDR1 and CDR2 from the germline V gene are SGDLS and YYNGEE. This CDR3 is built from 12 residues. The CDR3 protein is CGSSSLADTQYF. In nucleotides, the CDR3 is TGTGGCAGCAGCTCACTAGCAGATACGCAGTATTTT.